This T cell receptor beta chain is drawn from a study of cytomegalovirus exposure and HLA in healthy donors. Across the whole study: Researchers found that around 80% of about 400 genotyped donors fell within the Caucasian-associated ancestry cluster.

Primers for the PCR totalled 60 Vbeta and 13 Jbeta. Assay used: immunoSEQ multiplex PCR; TCRdb lists only in-frame clones, some missing. The sample consists of 150,000 to 200,000 clones, around 81% of them appearing once. Study conclusions and caveats: Another analysis was done later, and it associated more than 15,000 TCR beta sequences with HLA alleles at 0.05 false discovery rate.

In the case of this clone: Its antigen is currently unknown.

The CDR3 extends over 16 amino acids. Losses at the gene ends were 4 bases for V and 3 bases for J; bases not matched to a gene: 10. The germline gives CDR1 KGHSH, CDR2 LQKENI. The TCR sequence derives from a man aged 18 to 35 in good health and CMV-seronegative. Sequenced: PBMCs. The chain joins TRBV18 to TRBJ2-3; TRBD2 aligns across 7 bases. The CDR3: CASSLRTRGSTDTQYF. In DNA, the CDR3 is TGTGCCAGCTCACTCCGGACTAGAGGGTCAACAGATACGCAGTATTTT.